The 30 T cell receptor beta chains listed next were all sequenced from one sample in a study of glioma-infiltrating T cells after dendritic cell vaccination (dated by TCRdb to 2016 to 2018). The time point label of this sample denotes: after dendritic cell vaccination, including at tumor progression/relapse. Receptor libraries were prepared by the immunoSEQ multiplex PCR assay. What TCRdb holds here is the immuneACCESS table cut down to in-frame rearrangements. Part of the clones is not present; checked against another copy, under half of the missing clones reflect an unresolved V gene, and the others are unexplained. The sample includes 55,000 to 75,000 clones, with about 79% observed a single time. The top ten clones comprise approximately 15% of the sample. The sequencing used blood, collected after dendritic cell vaccination. The source is a human donor with glioblastoma.

This chain links TRBV5-8 with TRBJ2-7, with D hard to call. V lost 0 bases to trimming and J lost 6 bases, with 13 bases between them. Germline-derived CDR1 and CDR2 are SGHTS and YDEGEE. This CDR3 is 14 amino acids long. CDR3 coding DNA: TGTGCCAGCAGCTTGGAATTGTGGGCGTCCGAGCAGTACTTC. It specifies CASSLELWASEQYF.

V and J are TRBV7-9 and TRBJ1-5; TRBD1 matches 8 bases. V shed 5 bases and J 6 bases; nucleotides not matched to a gene: 6. CDR3 length: 14 amino acids. Germline V lookup: CDR1 SEHNR, CDR2 FQNEAQ (reference sequence). The CDR3 DNA sequence: TGTGCCAGCAGCGACTCGACAGGGGCTCAGCCCCAGCATTTT. It translates to CASSDSTGAQPQHF.

The rearrangement joins TRBV2 to TRBJ2-7; no clear D. V was cut by 3 bases and J by 0 bases, with 12 bases left in between. The length of the CDR3 is 15 residues. Germline V gene lookup returns CDR1 SNHLY and CDR2 FYNNEI. CDR3 in amino acids: CASSDRLSSSYEQYF. The CDR3 coding sequence is TGTGCCAGCAGTGACCGACTTAGCAGCTCCTACGAGCAGTACTTC.

The V and J genes are TRBV2 and TRBJ2-5; 11 nucleotides line up with TRBD2. Trimming cost V 4 bases and J 4 bases; bases outside gene matches: 8. Per the germline V gene, CDR1 is SNHLY and CDR2 is FYNNEI. This CDR3 has 16 amino acids. CDR3 residues: CASSGASGGLGETQYF. CDR3 bases: TGTGCCAGCAGTGGGGCTAGCGGGGGGCTGGGAGAGACCCAGTACTTC.

The chain is built from TRBV2 and TRBJ2-6; no firm D call. Germline assignment: CDR1 SNHLY and CDR2 FYNNEI. Trimming removed 5 bases at V and 0 bases at J, with 8 bases between. The CDR3 is 15 amino acids. CDR3 region: CASSLSGSGANVLTF. CDR3 DNA sequence: TGTGCCAGCAGTCTCTCGGGCTCTGGGGCCAACGTCCTGACTTTC.

CDR3 bases: TGTGCCAGCAGTCCCGGGACTGGAAACACTGAAGCTTTCTTT. Encoded protein: CASSPGTGNTEAFF. This chain joins TRBV28 and TRBJ1-1; perhaps TRBD1 as D (5 bases). The CDR3 covers 14 residues. The germline V and J ends were trimmed by 5 bases and 2 bases, with 12 bases remaining between them. Germline values: CDR1 MDHEN, CDR2 SYDVKM.

This clone was counted only a few times. This chain links TRBV19 with TRBJ1-6; D unresolved. This CDR3 is built from 15 residues. CDR1 and CDR2 from the germline V gene are LNHDA and SQIVND (reference sequence). Trimming left V 3 bases short and J 5 bases short, with 11 bases between. CDR3 sequence reads: CASSIEPPDNSPLHF. CDR3 in DNA: TGTGCCAGTAGTATCGAGCCCCCGGATAATTCACCCCTCCACTTT.

The chain recombines TRBV9 with TRBJ2-7, with TRBD1 matching over 9 bases. CDR1 SGDLS and CDR2 YYNGEE come from the germline V gene. The CDR3 contains 15 residues. Trimming removed 0 bases from V and 5 bases from J; junction bases left unmatched: 6. CDR3 protein: CASSVGQGGPDEQYF. The CDR3 region has the DNA TGTGCCAGCAGCGTAGGACAGGGGGGCCCCGACGAGCAGTACTTC.

This sequence joins TRBV28 and TRBJ2-5; 11 bases fit TRBD2. The CDR3 totals 17 residues. Germline values: CDR1 MDHEN, CDR2 SYDVKM. The V segment lost 3 bases and the J segment 5 bases; nucleotides outside the gene matches: 11. The CDR3 nucleotides read TGTGCCAGCAGTTTCTCCCAAGGACTAGCGGGTGGGGAGACCCAGTACTTC. This encodes CASSFSQGLAGGETQYF.

The rearrangement joins TRBV7-8 to TRBJ1-2; D call uncertain. This CDR3 has 14 residues. Germline assignment: CDR1 SGHVS and CDR2 FQNEAQ. With 2 bases removed from V and 8 bases from J, the gap between germline ends came to 15 bases. CDR3 protein: CASSLPTVTGGYTF. The CDR3 DNA reads as TGTGCCAGCAGCTTACCCACAGTAACTGGGGGCTACACCTTC.

The rearrangement links TRBV5-3 to TRBJ1-6, with 7 positions matching TRBD1. TRBV5-3 has ORF status, its function being uncertain. The CDR3 contains 19 residues. V was clipped by 1 base and J by 4 bases; unmatched bases: 14. The CDR3 is CARSLFRRGGRGYNSPLHF. Here the CDR3 DNA reads TGTGCCAGAAGCTTGTTCCGGCGAGGGGGCCGGGGGTATAATTCACCCCTCCACTTT.

This chain joins TRBV27 and TRBJ2-5; 9 positions agree with TRBD1. Germline V gene sequence: CDR1 MNHEY, CDR2 SMNVEV (reference sequence). V dropped 4 bases and J dropped 5; count of bases not matched to a gene: 5. The CDR3 contains 14 residues. This chain's CDR3 is CASSSRTGEETQYF. DNA for the CDR3: TGTGCCAGCAGTTCCCGGACAGGGGAGGAGACCCAGTACTTC.

This chain uses TRBV27 with TRBJ1-1; TRBD1 aligns across 7 bases. This CDR3 spans 15 amino acids. Germline V gene sequence: CDR1 MNHEY, CDR2 SMNVEV (reference sequence). The J segment lost 4 bases and the V segment lost 4 bases, leaving 9 bases of the junction unmatched. For the CDR3, the DNA is TGTGCCAGCAGTTCCTTAGGGGGCGCCGGCACTGAAGCTTTCTTT. This sequence encodes CASSSLGGAGTEAFF.

V and J are TRBV7-9 and TRBJ2-5, with TRBD2 matching 9 bases. J gave up 5 bases and V 5 bases, and 9 bases lay outside the gene matches. Germline CDR1 is SEHNR and CDR2 is FQNEAQ (reference sequence). This CDR3 spans 15 amino acids. The DNA of the CDR3 is TGTGCCAGCAGCCCCCAAGCGGGGGGCGGGGAGACCCAGTACTTC. Amino acid sequence: CASSPQAGGGETQYF.

The gene calls are TRBV27 and TRBJ2-7; 11 bases agree with TRBD1. Germline V gives CDR1 MNHEY, CDR2 SMNVEV (reference sequence). The length of the CDR3 is 16 residues. V lost 6 bases and J lost 3; bases outside the gene matches: 10. CDR3 DNA: TGTGCCAGCAGCCACGGACAGGGGGCGCGACACTACGAGCAGTACTTC. This codes for CASSHGQGARHYEQYF.

This chain's CDR3 is CASSKLSYEQYF. For the CDR3, the DNA is TGTGCCAGTAGTAAACTTTCCTACGAGCAGTACTTC. The rearrangement joins TRBV19 to TRBJ2-7; D remains unclear. The CDR3 is 12 amino acids. Germline V CDR1 and CDR2: LNHDA, SQIVND (reference sequence). V lost 4 bases and J 1 base, leaving 5 bases between the germline ends.

The chain is built from TRBV30 and TRBJ1-1, with D perhaps matching TRBD1 (6 bases). The germline V and J ends were trimmed by 2 bases and 8 bases, with 12 bases remaining between them. Germline CDR1 GTSNPN, CDR2 SVGIG (reference sequence). CDR3 size: 12 residues. The CDR3, as DNA: TGTGCCTGGAGTACTGGGGGCGAGGAAGCTTTCTTT. It is translated as CAWSTGGEEAFF.

The rearrangement links TRBV4-1 to TRBJ1-1, with D uncertain. Trimming took 2 bases from V and 1 from J, leaving 8 bases between them. This CDR3 comprises 14 residues. Per germline, CDR1 MGHRA and CDR2 YSYEKL. CDR3 sequence reads: CASSQRTQNTEAFF. CDR3 nucleotides: TGCGCCAGCAGCCAACGAACACAGAACACTGAAGCTTTCTTT.

V and J are TRBV5-1 and TRBJ2-3; 8 nucleotides align to TRBD1. This CDR3 is 16 amino acids long. Germline CDR1 and CDR2: SGHRS and YFSETQ. The V gene end was trimmed by 5 bases and the J gene end by 2 bases; junction bases not matched to a gene: 10. CDR3 amino acids: CASSSTGDPLTDTQYF. The CDR3 nucleotides are TGCGCCAGCAGTTCGACAGGGGACCCTCTCACAGATACGCAGTATTTT.

V gene TRBV9 combines with J gene TRBJ1-3, with D unresolved. Germline CDR1 reads SGDLS; CDR2 reads YYNGEE. The CDR3 runs 13 residues. With 0 bases removed from V and 7 bases from J, the gap between germline ends came to 8 bases. CDR3 protein: CASSVAGSNTIYF. Written as DNA, the CDR3 is TGTGCCAGCAGCGTAGCCGGGAGCAACACCATATATTTT.

Of note for this clone: This specimen includes other DNA sequences encoding the same CDR3. The chain joins TRBV7-9 to TRBJ1-3; D unclear. CDR3 length: 13 residues. V lost 1 base and J 4 bases, leaving 5 bases between the germline ends. CDR1 is SEHNR and CDR2 is FQNEAQ in the germline V gene (reference sequence). CDR3 in DNA: TGTGCCAGCAGCTTAGATCGGGGAAACACCATATATTTT. It translates to CASSLDRGNTIYF.

This chain joins TRBV7-8 and TRBJ2-5; no clear D. The germline V gene has CDR1 SGHVS and CDR2 FQNEAQ. The CDR3 runs to 12 residues. Between the trimmed V and J ends, which lost 8 bases and 4 bases, there was a span of 11 bases. In DNA form, the CDR3 reads TGTGCCAGCGAGGCGATTGGAGAGACCCAGTACTTC. Its translation is CASEAIGETQYF.

This clone showed up just a few times. The chain couples TRBV6-1 to TRBJ2-7; 7 bases are a match to TRBD1. Germline CDR1 MNHNS, CDR2 SASEGT. The CDR3 has 15 amino acids. The V and J ends lost 7 bases and 0 bases, in that order; junction bases with no gene match: 9. CDR3 DNA sequence: TGTGCCAGCACCCGACAGGGTCTGAGCTCCTACGAGCAGTACTTC. Its protein product is CASTRQGLSSYEQYF.

This sequence joins TRBV6-4 and TRBJ2-1; weak D call: TRBD2 (7 bases). Germline CDR1 reads MRHNA; CDR2 reads SNTAGT. CDR3 length: 12 residues. With 11 bases removed from V and 2 bases from J, the gap between germline ends came to 10 bases. CDR3 nucleotide sequence: TGTGCCCGCGGGGGCACCTACAATGAGCAGTTCTTC. As protein: CARGGTYNEQFF.

The chain recombines TRBV5-4 with TRBJ2-5; D remains ambiguous. The CDR3 loop spans 11 amino acids. The germline V and J ends were trimmed by 0 bases and 5 bases, with 2 bases remaining between them. Germline-derived CDR1 and CDR2 are SGHNT and YYREEE (reference sequence). CDR3 nucleotides: TGTGCCAGCAGCTTGGCGGAGACCCAGTACTTC. Translation: CASSLAETQYF.

The chain carries TRBV5-1 and TRBJ1-3; TRBD1 matches 8 bases. Per germline, CDR1 SGHRS and CDR2 YFSETQ. The V gene end was trimmed by 3 bases and the J gene end by 4 bases; junction bases not matched to a gene: 9. The CDR3 has 16 residues. CDR3 region: CASSWGQGARGNTIYF. For the CDR3, the DNA is TGCGCCAGCAGCTGGGGGCAGGGGGCAAGAGGAAACACCATATATTTT.

V is TRBV11-2 and J is TRBJ1-4, with 10 positions matching TRBD1. This CDR3 contains 15 residues. Germline lookup yields CDR1 SGHAT and CDR2 FQNNGV. Trimming removed 5 bases from V and 8 bases from J; junction bases left unmatched: 8. The CDR3, as DNA: TGTGCCAGCAGCCTAAGGGACAGGGGAAGGGAAAAACTGTTTTTT. Encoded protein: CASSLRDRGREKLFF.

This chain connects TRBV15 to TRBJ2-7; 8 nucleotides line up with TRBD1. Germline CDR1 reads LNHNV; CDR2 reads YYDKDF (reference sequence). The CDR3 extends over 15 amino acids. With 2 bases clipped from V and 3 bases from J, the junction kept 6 bases outside the gene matches. The CDR3 DNA reads TGTGCCACCAGCAGATACCCGGGACAGGACTACGAGCAGTACTTC. Translating gives CATSRYPGQDYEQYF.

This clone was found a few times. The chain links TRBV5-1 to TRBJ1-1; D ambiguous. V was clipped by 3 bases and J by 0 bases, with 18 bases between them. The CDR3 sequence is 17 residues long. The germline V gene encodes CDR1 SGHRS and CDR2 YFSETQ. The CDR3 loop reads CASSSLPGATMNTEAFF. CDR3 sequence (DNA): TGCGCCAGCAGCTCCTTACCGGGAGCCACCATGAACACTGAAGCTTTCTTT.

The chain employs TRBV2 and TRBJ2-2; 9 nucleotides match TRBD1. The CDR3 extends over 16 amino acids. With 4 bases clipped from V and 4 bases from J, the junction kept 7 bases outside the gene matches. CDR1 and CDR2 from the germline V gene are SNHLY and FYNNEI. The CDR3 is CASSASDRGFTGELFF. In DNA form, the CDR3 reads TGTGCCAGCAGTGCCTCAGACAGGGGGTTCACCGGGGAGCTGTTTTTT.